Below, one TCR beta chain is given with its context. Its antigen has not been determined. Qualities for individual bases were not recorded, and no much larger clone is one base off. The record originates from a study of CD8+ T cells in alopecia areata (dated by TCRdb to 2016 to 2019). Background on the whole study: The treated patients took part in an open-label pilot trial in which moderate-to-severe alopecia areata was treated with oral tofacitinib at 5 to 10 mg twice daily. Tofacitinib was given for 6 to 18 months, followed by 6 months of follow-up off drug to assess delayed response and recurrence. The study used high-throughput TCRbeta sequencing to examine T cell clonal expansion in alopecia areata, in both the C3H/HeJ mouse model and human patients. Scalp tissue and sorted CD4+ and CD8+ peripheral blood T cells from patchy and totalis/universalis alopecia areata patients and from healthy controls were covered by human TCRbeta sequencing. Patients on tofacitinib were biopsied at baseline and after 4 and 24 weeks of treatment, and several of the patients also had a later scalp biopsy. Scalp clonality was compared across normal scalp (n=4), patchy alopecia areata scalp (n=8), and alopecia totalis/universalis scalp (n=8). RNA was extracted with the PAXgene miRNA kit for fixed scalp, the miRNeasy kit for PBMCs, and the RNeasy kit for mouse skin. TCRbeta CDR3 regions were amplified by immunoSEQ multiplex PCR using 35 Vbeta forward and 13 Jbeta reverse primers.

The meaning of the sample's time point label: baseline before oral tofacitinib. Lesional scalp punch biopsies and peripheral blood were collected from alopecia areata patients. After PBMCs were isolated by density centrifugation and stained for CD3, CD4 and CD8, a FACSAria was used to sort CD4+ and CD8+ T cells. The paper's findings and limits, for the study overall: Compared with normal scalp, lesional scalp had higher clonality and more expanded CD8+ clones, particularly in alopecia totalis/universalis, a pattern that suggests antigenic drive. Unlike mouse skin, where gammadelta T cells dominate, normal human skin contains resident alphabeta T cells that get sequenced too, which complicates analysis of the scalp TCR repertoire. Shared TCR sequences between patients were less evident than in mice, which may be partly attributable to HLA diversity in the patient population.

Library preparation employed the immunoSEQ multiplex PCR assay. For TCR sequencing, RNA was extracted from every sample and reverse transcribed into cDNA to serve as template. SuperScript III was used for first-strand cDNA synthesis, primed with a 2:1 mix of oligo-dT and random hexamers. A synthetic immune receptor repertoire was used to assess amplification bias, and residual bias was removed computationally. Regarding the original processing steps: Raw reads were preprocessed for error removal, and CDR3 was defined according to IMGT conventions as running from the conserved cysteine to phenylalanine. Clonality was computed as 1 minus the Shannon entropy, with the entropy normalized by log2 of the number of productive unique TCRs. Scalp TCRbeta sequences were cross-referenced with sorted blood CD4 and CD8 repertoires so that the CD4 or CD8 identity of scalp clones could be inferred. The clones in this table, taken by TCRdb from immuneACCESS, are in-frame only. Not every clone is retained; where verified, under half of the shortfall comes from an unresolved V gene, and the cause of the rest is unknown. That table furnishes V, J and clone size, whereas the DNA furnished D and trimming. In this sample the table shows 130,000 to 150,000 clones, about half of which occur a single time. 0.85% to 1% of the sample lies in the top ten.

Via the germline V gene (reference sequence), CDR1 is LNHDA and CDR2 SQIVND. Inclusive of the bounding cysteine and phenylalanine, the CDR3 is 13 residues long. Only the CDR3 part of the read is kept: 39 bases, read in frame from the first base. V loses 6 bases of germline sequence and J loses 5 bases, and the interval between the two ends is 13 bases. The TCR comes from a human donor with alopecia areata. The sequence joins TRBV19 to TRBJ2-5, with the D gene too uncertain to name. The sequences come from CD4+ T cells sorted from blood, collected at week 0. The nucleotides read TGTGCCAGTAGCATTACTCGCTGGGAGACCCAGTACTTC. It translates to CASSITRWETQYF. Reference TRBV19 and TRBJ2-5 genes cover what lies past the CDR3, so the full variable domain is DGGITQSPKYLFRKEGQNVTLSCEQNLNHDAMYWYRQDPGQGLRLIYYSQIVNDFQKGDIAEGYSVSREKKESFPLTVTSAQKNPTAFYLCASSITRWETQYFGPGTRLLVL.